The rows below give T cell receptor beta chains drawn from one sample of a study of blood T cell repertoires in COVID-19. The assay was immunoSEQ multiplex PCR, and TCRdb's table has in-frame clones only and misses some. The table includes 150,000 to 250,000 clones, around 87% detected once. Material: PBMCs or T cells enriched from blood (not recorded which). These receptors all stem from a woman under 40 who had recovered from COVID-19. CDR3s include the opening cysteine and the closing phenylalanine or tryptophan. Fields, in order: clone size, D gene, V gene, J gene, CDR3 DNA, CDR3 protein. D genes are given only for firm matches. Size is omitted from some rows. Given values are once, few, many or a class for expanded clones.

clone_size: -
d_call: -
v_call: TRBV29-1
j_call: TRBJ2-2
cdr3_nt: TGCAGCGTTCGAGGAGGACGGTCGAACACCGGGGAGCTGTTTTTT
cdr3_aa: CSVRGGRSNTGELFF

clone_size: -
d_call: TRBD1
v_call: TRBV7-2
j_call: TRBJ2-3
cdr3_nt: TGTGCCAGCAGCTTAGCCGACAGGGTACATACGCAGTATTTT
cdr3_aa: CASSLADRVHTQYF

clone_size: -
d_call: TRBD2
v_call: TRBV27
j_call: TRBJ2-1
cdr3_nt: TGTGCCAGCAGTCTAACTAGCGGGAGTTTGTATGAGCAGTTCTTC
cdr3_aa: CASSLTSGSLYEQFF

clone_size: -
d_call: -
v_call: TRBV27
j_call: TRBJ1-2
cdr3_nt: TGTGCCAGCAGAAATACCGGGTCGACGAGTGGCTACACCTTC
cdr3_aa: CASRNTGSTSGYTF

clone_size: -
d_call: -
v_call: TRBV28
j_call: TRBJ1-3
cdr3_nt: TGTGCCAGCCACGGGGGGCTATCTGGAAACACCATATATTTT
cdr3_aa: CASHGGLSGNTIYF

clone_size: -
d_call: -
v_call: TRBV7-2
j_call: TRBJ1-2
cdr3_nt: TGTGCCAGCAGTACACAGGGAAACTATGGCTACACCTTC
cdr3_aa: CASSTQGNYGYTF

clone_size: once
d_call: TRBD1
v_call: TRBV27
j_call: TRBJ2-7
cdr3_nt: TGTGCCAGCAGTCCCCGGACAGGGGGCTACGAGCAGTACTTC
cdr3_aa: CASSPRTGGYEQYF

clone_size: -
d_call: -
v_call: TRBV30
j_call: TRBJ1-1
cdr3_nt: TGTGCCTGTCGTCTTGTCGGTGAAGCTTTCTTT
cdr3_aa: CACRLVGEAFF

clone_size: -
d_call: -
v_call: TRBV7-8
j_call: TRBJ2-7
cdr3_nt: TGTGCCAGCAGCTTAGAACAGGGACTATCCTACGAGCAGTACTTC
cdr3_aa: CASSLEQGLSYEQYF

clone_size: -
d_call: -
v_call: TRBV12-5
j_call: TRBJ1-1
cdr3_nt: TGTGCTAGTGGTTTGGGAGGGCGCACTGAAGCTTTCTTT
cdr3_aa: CASGLGGRTEAFF

clone_size: -
d_call: -
v_call: TRBV5-1
j_call: TRBJ1-2
cdr3_nt: TGCGCCAGCAGCTTGGGACCAGGACAGAACTATGGCTACACCTTC
cdr3_aa: CASSLGPGQNYGYTF

clone_size: -
d_call: -
v_call: TRBV5-6
j_call: TRBJ2-1
cdr3_nt: TGTGCCAGCAGCACGGTGGCCACACGGGATGAGCAGTTCTTC
cdr3_aa: CASSTVATRDEQFF

clone_size: -
d_call: -
v_call: TRBV9
j_call: TRBJ2-7
cdr3_nt: TGTGCCAGCAGCGTAGACACAGTCTACGAGCAGTACTTC
cdr3_aa: CASSVDTVYEQYF

clone_size: -
d_call: -
v_call: TRBV30
j_call: TRBJ2-3
cdr3_nt: TGTGCCTGGAGCAAAGGGACACTAGGCACAGATACGCAGTATTTT
cdr3_aa: CAWSKGTLGTDTQYF

clone_size: -
d_call: TRBD1
v_call: TRBV7-8
j_call: TRBJ1-5
cdr3_nt: TGTGCCAGCAGCTCCCTTACAGGGGGCGCGAGCAATCAGCCCCAGCATTTT
cdr3_aa: CASSSLTGGASNQPQHF

clone_size: -
d_call: TRBD1
v_call: TRBV19
j_call: TRBJ1-4
cdr3_nt: TGTGCCAGTAGAGGGACAGAAGAAGCTAATGAAAAACTGTTTTTT
cdr3_aa: CASRGTEEANEKLFF